Listed here are 15 T cell receptor beta chains from one sample, sequenced in a study of beta chain features in type 1 diabetes. Overall study results and limits: All four CD4+ subsets of Type 1 diabetes patients contained TCRB CDR3s that were moderately but significantly shorter.

No antigen has been assigned to these receptors. The investigators reverse transcribed all of the isolated RNA, so they sequenced expressed TCRB transcripts. Assay used: immunoSEQ multiplex PCR; TCRdb lists only in-frame clones, some missing. This sample carries 640,000 or so clones, around 15% of them seen once, and the ten largest clones take less than 0.025%. Sample: naive CD4+ T cells from blood. These receptors were taken from a man aged 18 to 30 with type 1 diabetes.

The V and J genes are TRBV6-6 and TRBJ1-5; D gene uncertain. This CDR3 has 12 residues. The V gene's germline CDR1 is MNHNY and CDR2 SVGAGI (reference sequence). V was cut by 0 bases and J by 7 bases, with 4 bases left in between. The CDR3 nucleotides are TGTGCCAGCAGTTACTCGTTGCAGCCCCAGCATTTT. This translates into CASSYSLQPQHF.

The chain joins TRBV29-1 to TRBJ1-4; no firm D call. Germline values: CDR1 SQVTM, CDR2 ANQGSEA. This CDR3 spans 13 amino acids. Trimming took 7 bases from V and 1 from J, leaving 10 bases between them. CDR3 protein: CSAEPGTNEKLFF. In DNA, the CDR3 is TGCAGCGCTGAGCCGGGAACTAATGAAAAACTGTTTTTT.

This clone came up a few times. A read error may account for a junction end that differs from germline. This chain joins TRBV7-7 and TRBJ2-2; D might be TRBD1 or TRBD2, each matching 5 bases. Germline V gene sequence: CDR1 SSHAT, CDR2 FNYEAQ (reference sequence). The CDR3 extends over 16 amino acids. The CDR3 protein is CASSSGTSPNTGELFF. Here the CDR3 DNA reads TGTGCTAGCAGCTCCGGGACCTCCCCGAACACCGGGGAGCTGTTTTTT.

The rearrangement joins TRBV7-8 to TRBJ2-7; the D call may be TRBD1 or TRBD2 (5 bases each). The ends were cut back, 3 bases at V and 2 bases at J, with 14 bases in the middle. Germline loops: CDR1 SGHVS, CDR2 FQNEAQ. This CDR3 region has 15 residues. CDR3 in amino acids: CASSFSGTPAYEQYF. The CDR3 coding sequence is TGTGCCAGCAGCTTCTCCGGGACGCCGGCCTACGAGCAGTACTTC.

This clone was counted a few times. This sequence joins TRBV5-8 and TRBJ1-1, with no clear D. The V gene's germline CDR1 is SGHTS and CDR2 YDEGEE. The CDR3 has 14 amino acids. The germline V and J ends were trimmed by 5 bases and 1 base, with 12 bases remaining between them. The CDR3 DNA reads as TGTGCCAGCAGACCCGAACAGCCGAACACTGAAGCTTTCTTT. Translating it yields CASRPEQPNTEAFF.

This clone was detected only a few times. J is TRBJ2-1 and V is TRBV30; 13 bases agree with TRBD2. Germline V lookup: CDR1 GTSNPN, CDR2 SVGIG (reference sequence). CDR3 length: 17 amino acids. J was trimmed by 4 bases and V by 7 bases; bases with no gene match: 13. Here the CDR3 DNA reads TGTGCCTCTTCCGGGACTAGCGGGGCCACCCCTTACAATGAGCAGTTCTTC. This gives the protein CASSGTSGATPYNEQFF.

V and J are TRBV7-8 and TRBJ2-3; 10 positions match TRBD2. Trimming cost V 1 base and J 0 bases; bases outside gene matches: 4. The germline CDR1 and CDR2 sequences are SGHVS and FQNEAQ. CDR3 length: 17 amino acids. The CDR3 DNA reads as TGTGCCAGCAGCTTAGTACTAGCGGGGACTAGCACAGATACGCAGTATTTT. Translation: CASSLVLAGTSTDTQYF.

The chain links TRBV6-6 to TRBJ2-3; D is unclear. V shed 4 bases and J shed 6 bases, with 8 bases lying between them. The CDR3 is 12 amino acids. CDR1 is MNHNY and CDR2 is SVGAGI in the germline V gene (reference sequence). The CDR3 loop is CASSSLVDTQYF. The CDR3 DNA is TGTGCCAGCAGTTCCTTGGTGGATACGCAGTATTTT.

This clone was seen a handful of times. This chain links TRBV23-1 with TRBJ1-1; the D is unclear. Being an ORF, TRBV23-1 has a function that is uncertain. The CDR3 totals 14 residues. V was shortened by 2 bases and J by 2 bases, with 9 bases between the two germline ends. The CDR3 reads CASSQSRHNTEAFF. The CDR3 coding sequence is TGCGCCAGCAGTCAAAGCAGACACAACACTGAAGCTTTCTTT.

This clone was detected only a few times. The V gene is TRBV5-8, the J gene TRBJ2-1; TRBD1 aligns across 10 bases. The germline V gene encodes CDR1 SGHTS and CDR2 YDEGEE. The CDR3 runs 16 residues. Trimming at V came to 4 bases and at J to 4 bases, leaving 8 bases not matched to a gene. The CDR3 loop reads CASSPGGQGNYNEQFF. Here the CDR3 DNA reads TGTGCCAGCAGCCCTGGGGGACAGGGGAATTACAATGAGCAGTTCTTC.

This clone was counted between two and nine times. The chain's CDR3 is CSVEGGYQETQYF. In DNA form, the CDR3 reads TGCAGCGTTGAAGGGGGTTACCAAGAGACCCAGTACTTC. The V call is TRBV29-1, the J call TRBJ2-5; D is ambiguous. Germline assignment: CDR1 SQVTM and CDR2 ANQGSEA. The CDR3 covers 13 residues. V shed 1 base and J shed 0 bases, with 6 bases lying between them.

This clone has only a few counts. V gene TRBV19 combines with J gene TRBJ1-4; 7 bases line up with TRBD1. Germline V gene data show CDR1 as LNHDA and CDR2 as SQIVND (reference sequence). With 9 bases clipped from V and 2 bases from J, the junction kept 6 bases outside the gene matches. The CDR3 totals 14 residues. DNA of the CDR3: TGTGCCAGCCGGACAGGAACTACTAATGAAAAACTGTTTTTT. Translated, it gives CASRTGTTNEKLFF. The complete variable domain, with remaining parts taken from reference TRBV19 and TRBJ1-4, reads DGGITQSPKYLFRKEGQNVTLSCEQNLNHDAMYWYRQDPGQGLRLIYYSQIVNDFQKGDIAEGYSVSREKKESFPLTVTSAQKNPTAFYLCASRTGTTNEKLFFGSGTQLSVL.

A few counts support this clone. The V and J genes are TRBV10-3 and TRBJ2-7, with 8 bases matching TRBD2. V lost 0 bases and J lost 6; bases outside the gene matches: 7. The V gene's germline CDR1 is ENHRY and CDR2 SYGVKD. This CDR3 comprises 15 residues. CDR3 loop: CAISESPGLVSEQYF. CDR3 in DNA: TGTGCCATCAGTGAGTCACCGGGACTAGTATCCGAGCAGTACTTC.

This clone was counted only a few times. The CDR3 DNA reads TGTGCCAGCAGCCAAGAACAGCTCTATGGCTACACCTTC. Translation: CASSQEQLYGYTF. This chain connects TRBV4-2 to TRBJ1-2; D uncertain. Trimming took 0 bases from V and 4 from J, leaving 6 bases between them. This CDR3 has 13 amino acids. Germline CDR1 and CDR2: LGHNA and YNFKEQ.

This clone was seen more than once but under ten times. The V call is TRBV5-4, the J call TRBJ2-1; 8 bases fit TRBD1. Germline-derived CDR1 and CDR2 are SGHNT and YYREEE (reference sequence). The CDR3 is 17 amino acids. Losses at the gene ends were 0 bases for V and 7 bases for J; bases not matched to a gene: 12. CDR3 in DNA: TGTGCCAGCAGCTTGGGGTTTCGGCGACAGGGGAGAAATGAGCAGTTCTTC. This gives the protein CASSLGFRRQGRNEQFF.